The next 15 T cell receptor beta chains were all read from a single sample in a study of cytomegalovirus exposure and HLA in healthy donors. The PCR was carried out with 60 Vbeta primers and 13 Jbeta primers. Produced via immunoSEQ multiplex PCR; TCRdb's table is partial and in-frame only. Among almost 200,000 clones listed, around 77% were seen once. Sequences were obtained from PBMCs. Receptor source: a man aged 25 to 45 in good health and CMV-seronegative.

The chain couples TRBV10-1 to TRBJ2-5; 11 positions match TRBD2. From germline, CDR1 is WNHNN and CDR2 SYGVQD (reference sequence). V shed 3 bases and J 7 bases; nucleotides not matched to a gene: 7. The CDR3 extends over 15 amino acids. The CDR3 protein is CASSDGLAGGGTQYF. CDR3 nucleotide sequence: TGCGCCAGCAGTGACGGGCTAGCGGGAGGCGGGACCCAGTACTTC.

This chain joins TRBV7-3 and TRBJ2-1, with 7 positions matching TRBD1. This CDR3 region has 14 residues. Germline CDR1 SGHTA, CDR2 FQGTGA. V lost 2 bases and J lost 4; bases outside the gene matches: 2. CDR3: CASSLGTAYNEQFF. The CDR3 nucleotides read TGTGCCAGCAGCTTAGGGACAGCTTACAATGAGCAGTTCTTC.

This rearrangement joins TRBV30 to TRBJ1-2; maybe TRBD1 (6 bases). Trimming cost V 0 bases and J 1 base, with 24 bases left between them. Germline V gene lookup returns CDR1 GTSNPN and CDR2 SVGIG (reference sequence). The CDR3 sequence is 19 residues long. The CDR3 protein is CAWSVSFFGTKPHNYGYTF. The CDR3 DNA sequence: TGTGCCTGGAGTGTCTCTTTTTTTGGGACAAAACCTCATAACTATGGCTACACCTTC. The full variable domain, its missing parts supplied by reference TRBV30 and TRBJ1-2, is SQTIHQWPATLVQPVGSPLSLECTVEGTSNPNLYWYRQAAGRGLQLLFYSVGIGQISSEVPQNLSASRPQDRQFILSSKKLLLSDSGFYLCAWSVSFFGTKPHNYGYTFGSGTRLTVV.

This chain links TRBV5-6 with TRBJ2-7, with 10 bases identical to TRBD2. V gave up 2 bases and J gave up 7 bases; unmatched junction bases: 9. Germline CDR1 is SGHDT and CDR2 is YYEEEE. The CDR3 spans 15 residues. CDR3 in amino acids: CASSFLWIAGGEQYF. The CDR3 DNA is TGTGCCAGCAGCTTCCTTTGGATAGCGGGAGGTGAGCAGTACTTC.

This chain connects TRBV28 to TRBJ1-4; D is unresolved. Germline lookup yields CDR1 MDHEN and CDR2 SYDVKM. The CDR3 consists of 16 residues. The V end was cut by 2 bases, the J end by 5 bases, with 15 bases between. CDR3 sequence reads: CASSLRQAHRNEKLFF. The CDR3 DNA is TGTGCCAGCAGTTTAAGGCAGGCCCACCGAAATGAAAAACTGTTTTTT.

V usage is TRBV13 and J usage is TRBJ1-2; no reliable D call. Trimming cost V 7 bases and J 8 bases, with 14 bases left between them. Germline loops: CDR1 PRHDT, CDR2 FYEKMQ (reference sequence). This CDR3 is 12 amino acids long. The chain's CDR3 is CASTRWAEGYTF. DNA of the CDR3: TGTGCCAGCACCCGGTGGGCCGAGGGCTACACCTTC.

This sequence joins TRBV6-1 and TRBJ2-1, with 7 bases identical to TRBD2. With 2 bases clipped from V and 6 bases from J, the junction kept 7 bases outside the gene matches. The CDR3 is 15 amino acids. The germline V gene encodes CDR1 MNHNS and CDR2 SASEGT. CDR3 protein: CASSEWGGSSNEQFF. For the CDR3, the DNA is TGTGCCAGCAGTGAATGGGGCGGGAGTTCCAATGAGCAGTTCTTC.

V is TRBV4-2 and J is TRBJ2-7, with TRBD1 matching over 10 bases. The CDR3 is 16 residues long. Germline assignment: CDR1 LGHNA and CDR2 YNFKEQ. J was trimmed by 5 bases and V by 0 bases; bases with no gene match: 7. The CDR3 region is CASSQEFGDRGNEQYF. The CDR3 coding sequence is TGTGCCAGCAGCCAAGAATTTGGGGACAGGGGAAACGAGCAGTACTTC.

This clone showed up just a few times. The J gene is TRBJ1-4, the V gene TRBV6-6; tentative D call: TRBD1 (5 bases). This CDR3 has 15 amino acids. With 6 bases removed from V and 7 bases from J, the gap between germline ends came to 18 bases. CDR1 is MNHNY and CDR2 is SVGAGI in the germline V gene (reference sequence). The CDR3 loop reads CASSAIVGGGEKLFF. DNA of the CDR3: TGTGCCAGCAGCGCCATCGTCGGGGGAGGTGAAAAACTGTTTTTT.

The table lists this clone with a few counts. The rearrangement joins TRBV28 to TRBJ1-5; maybe TRBD1 (5 bases). This CDR3 is built from 12 residues. Trimming cost V 10 bases and J 5 bases, with 12 bases left between them. The germline V gene has CDR1 MDHEN and CDR2 SYDVKM. The CDR3 region has the DNA TGTGCCATTGCCCCACAGGATCAGCCCCAGCATTTT. Translation gives CAIAPQDQPQHF.

The chain combines TRBV29-1 with TRBJ2-2, with D unclear. Deletions cut 5 bases from V and 6 bases from J, with 7 bases between. Germline V gene sequence: CDR1 SQVTM, CDR2 ANQGSEA. There are 11 residues in the CDR3. CDR3 DNA sequence: TGCAGCGTTAAACTTCCCGGGGAGCTGTTTTTT. Translating it yields CSVKLPGELFF.

This chain connects TRBV11-2 to TRBJ2-7; 7 nucleotides agree with TRBD1. The CDR3 extends over 15 amino acids. Trimming cost V 5 bases and J 0 bases; bases outside gene matches: 7. Germline V gene data show CDR1 as SGHAT and CDR2 as FQNNGV. The CDR3 sequence: CASSLGQVSSYEQYF. CDR3 coding DNA: TGTGCCAGCAGCCTAGGACAGGTTAGCTCCTACGAGCAGTACTTC.

V gene TRBV9 combines with J gene TRBJ2-3, with 11 bases matching TRBD2. The V segment lost 0 bases and the J segment 3 bases; nucleotides outside the gene matches: 9. Germline CDR1 and CDR2: SGDLS and YYNGEE. This CDR3 is built from 18 residues. CDR3 nucleotide sequence: TGTGCCAGCAGCGTAGAAACAATAGCGGGAGGGCCGACAGATACGCAGTATTTT. This codes for CASSVETIAGGPTDTQYF. Complete variable domain (other parts from reference TRBV9 and TRBJ2-3): DSGVTQTPKHLITATGQRVTLRCSPRSGDLSVYWYQQSLDQGLQFLIQYYNGEERAKGNILERFSAQQFPDLHSELNLSSLELGDSALYFCASSVETIAGGPTDTQYFGPGTRLTVL.

The rearrangement links TRBV4-1 to TRBJ1-5; 9 nucleotides line up with TRBD1. V gave up 3 bases and J gave up 2 bases; unmatched junction bases: 8. The CDR3 is 17 amino acids. Germline CDR1 reads MGHRA; CDR2 reads YSYEKL. CDR3 sequence reads: CASSQPYRGRGNQPQHF. CDR3 bases: TGCGCCAGCAGCCAGCCCTACAGGGGGCGCGGCAATCAGCCCCAGCATTTT.

This clone turned up a few times. The chain links TRBV29-1 to TRBJ2-7; 13 bases are shared with TRBD2. J was trimmed by 3 bases and V by 6 bases; bases with no gene match: 8. CDR3 length equals 15 residues. Germline CDR1 and CDR2: SQVTM and ANQGSEA. The CDR3 DNA reads as TGCAGCGTGGCCAAAAGACTAGCGGGAGGCTACGAGCAGTACTTC. Encoded protein: CSVAKRLAGGYEQYF.